This is a list of T cell receptor beta chains from one sample in a study of HIV-infected children after antiretroviral therapy interruption. One entry per CDR3 protein, called by TCRdb with MiXCR from the 3' RACE reads. Found here are roughly 15,000 distinct CDR3 sequences, nearly 3.5% of them singletons; the top ten hold approximately 5%. Sequenced here: CD45RA+ CD4+ T cells from PBMCs, sampled from a donor given antiretroviral therapy, either interrupted or continuous. The receptors come from a child under 18 with HIV. Both conserved end residues are part of each CDR3. The D gene is left open where the match is weak. Not all rows give a size; the values are once, few, many and, for expanded clones, a class.

D gene	J gene	clone size	V gene	CDR3 protein	CDR3 DNA
-	TRBJ2-7	many	TRBV11-2	CASSLLQDPAYEQYF	TGTGCCAGCAGCTTACTCCAGGACCCTGCCTACGAGCAGTACTTC
TRBD1	TRBJ1-1	medium-sized	TRBV7-3	CASSPGTGIGMNTEAFF	TGTGCCAGCAGCCCAGGGACAGGGATAGGAATGAACACTGAAGCTTTCTTT
-	TRBJ1-5	many	TRBV30	CAWNEQGNQPQHF	TGTGCCTGGAATGAACAGGGAAATCAGCCCCAGCATTTT
-	TRBJ1-1	many	TRBV28	CASTREVVRTEAFF	TGTGCCAGCACCAGGGAAGTGGTACGCACTGAAGCTTTCTTT
TRBD1	TRBJ2-5	many	TRBV20-1	CSAMGQGQETQYF	TGCAGTGCTATGGGACAGGGGCAAGAGACCCAGTACTTC
-	TRBJ1-4	many	TRBV11-3	CASSHGASESEKLFF	TGTGCCAGCAGCCATGGGGCCAGCGAGTCTGAAAAACTGTTTTTT
-	TRBJ1-1	-	TRBV4-2	CASREQGHNTEAFF	TGTGCCAGCAGAGAACAGGGACATAACACTGAAGCTTTCTTT
-	TRBJ2-7	many	TRBV28	CASSLPGTAVYF	TGTGCCAGCAGTCTCCCCGGGACGGCCGTGTACTTC
-	TRBJ2-5	many	TRBV2	CASSFRGYQETQYF	TGTGCCAGCAGCTTCCGGGGATACCAAGAGACCCAGTACTTC
-	TRBJ2-1	many	TRBV20-1	CSAVQGGDEQFF	TGCAGTGCGGTTCAGGGAGGCGATGAGCAGTTCTTC
TRBD1	TRBJ2-1	medium-sized	TRBV23-1	CASSIPGTGPYNEQFF	TGCGCCAGCAGTATACCCGGGACAGGGCCCTACAATGAGCAGTTCTTC
-	TRBJ2-7	many	TRBV19	CASIGGSYEQYF	TGTGCCAGTATTGGCGGATCCTACGAGCAGTACTTC
-	TRBJ1-1	few	TRBV21-1	CARGQRQINTEAFF	TGTGCCAGAGGACAAAGACAGATCAACACTGAAGCTTTCTTT
TRBD2	TRBJ2-1	many	TRBV11-3	CASSLLAGFSYNEQFF	TGTGCCAGCAGCCTGTTAGCGGGGTTTTCCTACAATGAGCAGTTCTTC
-	TRBJ1-5	many	TRBV23-1	CASRPGHPSNQPQHF	TGCGCCAGCAGACCGGGACACCCCTCCAATCAGCCCCAGCATTTT
TRBD2	TRBJ2-7	many	TRBV20-1	CSAGLAGGVYEQYF	TGCAGTGCTGGATTAGCGGGGGGGGTATACGAGCAGTACTTC
-	TRBJ1-5	many	TRBV5-1	CASSLGASGQPQHF	TGCGCCAGCAGCTTGGGAGCTTCTGGTCAGCCCCAGCATTTT
-	TRBJ1-5	many	TRBV5-5	CASSTQTQNQPQHF	TGTGCCAGCAGCACCCAGACGCAAAATCAGCCCCAGCATTTT
-	TRBJ2-3	many	TRBV28	CASNGGGRGLAVRDTQYF	TGTGCCAGCAATGGTGGGGGAAGGGGGCTAGCGGTCCGAGATACGCAGTATTTT
TRBD1	TRBJ1-2	medium-sized	TRBV28	CASRTHRGQPYGYTF	TGTGCCAGCAGGACGCACAGGGGGCAGCCCTATGGCTACACCTTC
-	TRBJ2-1	many	TRBV2	CASTAEGGINEQFF	TGTGCCAGCACCGCGGAAGGCGGAATCAATGAGCAGTTCTTC
-	TRBJ2-1	many	TRBV6-1	CASSIQQASYNEQFF	TGTGCCAGCAGTATTCAACAGGCGTCCTACAATGAGCAGTTCTTC
-	TRBJ1-1	many	TRBV5-5	CASSPYETVNTEAFF	TGTGCCAGCAGCCCCTATGAGACAGTGAACACTGAAGCTTTCTTT
TRBD1	TRBJ2-3	many	TRBV29-1	CSVYRQGSDTQYF	TGCAGCGTCTATCGACAGGGTTCAGATACGCAGTATTTT
-	TRBJ1-4	many	TRBV11-1	CASSYYPTRDLKNEKLFF	TGTGCCAGCAGTTATTATCCCACAAGAGATCTAAAGAATGAAAAACTGTTTTTT
TRBD2	TRBJ2-3	many	TRBV5-1	CASSWGGADTQYF	TGCGCCAGCAGCTGGGGAGGGGCAGATACGCAGTATTTT
-	TRBJ2-1	many	TRBV7-9	CASSLGIVDEQFF	TGTGCCAGCAGCTTAGGTATAGTCGATGAGCAGTTCTTC
-	TRBJ2-3	medium-sized	TRBV3-1	CASSQEGIGTDTQYF	TGTGCCAGCAGCCAAGAGGGCATCGGCACAGATACGCAGTATTTT
-	TRBJ2-7	many	TRBV6-1	CAYRDLVSYEQYF	TGTGCCTATCGGGATCTCGTGTCCTACGAGCAGTACTTC
-	TRBJ1-5	many	TRBV4-1	CASSQDPGQPQHF	TGCGCCAGCAGCCAAGATCCGGGGCAGCCCCAGCATTTT
-	TRBJ2-2	many	TRBV20-1	CSARGLQTGELFF	TGCAGTGCCAGAGGTTTGCAAACCGGGGAGCTGTTTTTT
-	TRBJ2-7	few	TRBV6-6	CASGWKVNGEQYF	TGTGCCAGCGGATGGAAAGTGAATGGGGAGCAGTACTTC
TRBD1	TRBJ2-7	few	TRBV30	CAWSLQGLEQYF	TGTGCCTGGAGCCTACAGGGGTTGGAACAGTACTTC
TRBD1	TRBJ2-1	many	TRBV5-4	CASSPSPTGESYNEQFF	TGTGCCAGCAGCCCCTCGCCGACAGGGGAATCCTACAATGAGCAGTTCTTC
-	TRBJ2-2	few	TRBV28	CASGAGELFF	TGTGCCAGCGGGGCCGGGGAGCTGTTTTTT
-	TRBJ2-1	many	TRBV2	CASSERGLTYNEQFF	TGTGCCAGCAGTGAGCGAGGGCTGACCTACAATGAGCAGTTCTTC
-	TRBJ2-2	many	TRBV5-8	CASGTTQRELFF	TGTGCCAGCGGAACCACCCAGAGGGAGCTGTTTTTT